A single sample is the source of the 18 T cell receptor beta chains below, sequenced in a study of shared clonotypes between healthy human individuals. Positive CCR7 selection of CD45RO-negative cells yielded the naive CD8 cells, and terminally differentiated effector memory CD45RA+ cells were excluded. Some clones are missing from TCRdb's copy, which holds only in-frame ones; the method was immunoSEQ multiplex PCR. The sample includes 2 million to 2.5 million clones, about 92% of them seen just once. Sequencing was done on a sample of naive CD8+ T cells from PBMCs. These receptors were obtained from a man younger than 35 in good health. Some clones in this sample may be carry-over from other donors' samples.

The chain links TRBV28 to TRBJ2-7, with a possible D match to TRBD2 (5 bases). Germline lookup yields CDR1 MDHEN and CDR2 SYDVKM. The CDR3 spans 12 residues. The V gene lost 3 bases and the J gene lost 7 bases, with 10 bases spanning the gap. In nucleotides, the CDR3 is TGTGCCAGCAGTTTTTGGTCGGGGGAGCAGTACTTC. Translated, it gives CASSFWSGEQYF.

The rearrangement joins TRBV9 to TRBJ2-5; D unresolved. Germline-derived CDR1 and CDR2 are SGDLS and YYNGEE. This CDR3 has 15 amino acids. Trimming cost V 0 bases and J 4 bases, with 13 bases left between them. In DNA form, the CDR3 reads TGTGCCAGCAGCGTAGACGGCAAATCGAGAGAGACCCAGTACTTC. It codes for CASSVDGKSRETQYF.

This clone has more than one count but fewer than ten. Possible read error: a much larger clone is one base away. This sample also contains other DNA sequences that code for the same CDR3. V usage is TRBV27 and J usage is TRBJ2-7; maybe TRBD2 (5 bases). Trimming shortened V by 3 bases and J by 0 bases, and 6 bases separated the two germline ends. CDR1 and CDR2 (germline): MNHEY, SMNVEV (reference sequence). The CDR3 length is 13 residues. CDR3 loop: CASSFGISYEQYF. Here the CDR3 DNA reads TGTGCCAGCAGTTTCGGGATCTCCTACGAGCAGTACTTC.

The V gene is TRBV14, the J gene TRBJ1-2; 7 bases are shared with TRBD1. The J segment lost 5 bases and the V segment lost 0 bases, leaving 3 bases of the junction unmatched. From germline, CDR1 is SGHDN and CDR2 FVKESK. The CDR3 totals 14 residues. The CDR3 sequence is CASSQDRQGYGYTF. The CDR3 DNA is TGTGCCAGCAGCCAAGACAGACAGGGATATGGCTACACCTTC.

The V call is TRBV28, the J call TRBJ1-5; D gene unclear. Germline CDR1 and CDR2: MDHEN and SYDVKM. The CDR3 has 13 amino acids. V was clipped by 2 bases and J by 7 bases, with 9 bases between them. CDR3: CASSLEGPQPQHF. CDR3 nucleotides: TGTGCCAGCAGTTTAGAGGGTCCCCAGCCCCAGCATTTT.

The chain recombines TRBV15 with TRBJ2-2; 7 nucleotides match TRBD1. V gave up 4 bases and J gave up 1 base; unmatched junction bases: 6. The CDR3 loop spans 16 amino acids. Germline assignment: CDR1 LNHNV and CDR2 YYDKDF (reference sequence). The CDR3 loop is CATSTRQGGNTGELFF. CDR3 coding DNA: TGTGCCACCAGCACCCGACAGGGCGGGAACACCGGGGAGCTGTTTTTT.

The genes are TRBV28 and TRBJ1-5, with 7 bases aligning to TRBD1. The length of the CDR3 is 21 residues. V trimming: 0 bases; J trimming: 5 bases; junction bases outside the gene matches: 22. In germline, CDR1 is MDHEN, CDR2 SYDVKM. DNA for the CDR3: TGTGCCAGCAGTTTATGGTGGAGTGCAGGGGGGGGTTTCAGGCGCCATCAGCCCCAGCATTTT. Translated: CASSLWWSAGGGFRRHQPQHF.

Remarks on this clone: Other DNA sequences in this sample translate to the same CDR3. The rearrangement joins TRBV7-9 to TRBJ2-3; 10 nucleotides align to TRBD1. This CDR3 spans 14 amino acids. V lost 4 bases to trimming and J lost 3 bases; unmatched junction nucleotides: 1. The germline gives CDR1 SEHNR, CDR2 FQNEAQ (reference sequence). In DNA form, the CDR3 reads TGTGCCAGCAGCTCGGGACAGGGGACAGATACGCAGTATTTT. This gives the protein CASSSGQGTDTQYF.

This clone appeared once. This sequence joins TRBV6-6 and TRBJ2-7; D is unresolved. There are 13 residues in the CDR3. From germline, CDR1 is MNHNY and CDR2 SVGAGI (reference sequence). The germline V and J ends were trimmed by 6 bases and 5 bases, with 14 bases remaining between them. The CDR3: CASSYDVGHEQYF. Here the CDR3 DNA reads TGTGCCAGCAGCTACGACGTGGGCCACGAGCAGTACTTC.

Regarding this clone: The identical CDR3 is also encoded by other nucleotide sequences in the sample. This chain connects TRBV30 to TRBJ2-7, with D possibly matching TRBD2 (6 bases). The CDR3 length is 14 residues. The germline V gene encodes CDR1 GTSNPN and CDR2 SVGIG (reference sequence). Trimming shortened V by 0 bases and J by 2 bases, and 11 bases separated the two germline ends. Written as DNA, the CDR3 is TGTGCCTGGAGTGTACGGGGGTTTCCCTACGAGCAGTACTTC. Translation: CAWSVRGFPYEQYF.

The rearrangement uses TRBV25-1 and TRBJ2-1; TRBD2 aligns across 12 bases. The V gene's germline CDR1 is MGHDK and CDR2 SYGVNS. V dropped 3 bases and J dropped 6; count of bases not matched to a gene: 6. This CDR3 comprises 16 residues. The CDR3 DNA reads TGTGCCAGCAGTGAGGGGACTAGCGGGTTCCTCAATGAGCAGTTCTTC. Protein: CASSEGTSGFLNEQFF.

V usage is TRBV2 and J usage is TRBJ2-3; D gene unclear. Germline CDR1 SNHLY, CDR2 FYNNEI. This CDR3 has 16 amino acids. Trimming removed 6 bases from V and 4 bases from J, with 20 bases in between. Here the CDR3 DNA reads TGTGCCAGCAGCCGTTCCGATACTTTCGTCTCAGATACGCAGTATTTT. Its protein product is CASSRSDTFVSDTQYF.

The V gene is TRBV6-5, the J gene TRBJ2-7, with D possibly being TRBD2 (6 bases). This CDR3 region has 15 residues. V lost 5 bases to trimming and J lost 0 bases, with 14 bases between them. Germline lookup yields CDR1 MNHEY and CDR2 SVGAGI. CDR3 in amino acids: CASSPRVTSSYEQYF. The CDR3 region has the DNA TGTGCCAGCAGTCCCCGGGTGACTAGCTCCTACGAGCAGTACTTC.

The chain joins TRBV27 to TRBJ1-6; D gene unclear. The germline V gene has CDR1 MNHEY and CDR2 SMNVEV (reference sequence). Trimming stripped 3 bases from V and 14 bases from J, with 17 bases between. This CDR3 spans 14 amino acids. CDR3 coding DNA: TGTGCCAGCAGTTTCGGCCAGGCCCCGCTCACCCTCCACTTT. Protein: CASSFGQAPLTLHF.

The chain employs TRBV27 and TRBJ2-7, with TRBD1 matching 11 bases. Trimming at V came to 3 bases and at J to 5 bases, leaving 6 bases not matched to a gene. The CDR3 is made up of 15 amino acids. The germline V gene has CDR1 MNHEY and CDR2 SMNVEV (reference sequence). CDR3 sequence reads: CASSLSDRGLDEQYF. CDR3 DNA sequence: TGTGCCAGCAGTTTGTCGGACAGGGGGCTCGACGAGCAGTACTTC.

A remark on this clone: The sample contains more than one DNA sequence encoding this CDR3. This chain links TRBV11-2 with TRBJ2-7; 7 bases align to TRBD2. This CDR3 contains 13 residues. Germline trimming cut 3 bases from V and 3 bases from J; bases unmatched to any gene: 2. The germline CDR1 and CDR2 sequences are SGHAT and FQNNGV. The CDR3 sequence: CASSFGGSYEQYF. In DNA form, the CDR3 reads TGTGCCAGCAGCTTCGGGGGGAGCTACGAGCAGTACTTC.

With regard to this clone: The same CDR3 arises from other DNA sequences in this sample as well. This chain joins TRBV27 and TRBJ2-2, with D perhaps given as TRBD1 or TRBD2 (6 bases each). This CDR3 comprises 13 residues. Between the trimmed V and J ends, which lost 8 bases and 1 base, there was a span of 8 bases. CDR1 is MNHEY and CDR2 is SMNVEV in the germline V gene (reference sequence). The CDR3 reads CASRGQNTGELFF. Written as DNA, the CDR3 is TGTGCCAGCCGGGGGCAGAACACCGGGGAGCTGTTTTTT.

The V gene is TRBV28, the J gene TRBJ1-5; D is uncertain. Per the germline V gene, CDR1 is MDHEN and CDR2 is SYDVKM. The CDR3 runs 15 residues. V lost 6 bases, J lost 4 bases, and 16 bases lay in between. The CDR3 DNA sequence: TGTGCCAGCAGCGAAGAAATAAGAAGGAATCAGCCCCAGCATTTT. This gives the protein CASSEEIRRNQPQHF.